The rows below give T cell receptor beta chains drawn from one sample of a study of blood T cell repertoires in COVID-19. Produced via immunoSEQ multiplex PCR; TCRdb's table is partial and in-frame only. In the table there are roughly 120,000 clones, around nine tenths of which are singletons. Sequencing input: peripheral blood. All receptors derive from a man in his forties with acute or convalescent COVID-19. Both conserved end residues are part of each CDR3. The order of the fields is clone size, V gene, CDR3 protein. Not every row has a clone size; where given, it reads once, few, many or a size class.

>-|TRBV12-3/TRBV12-4
CASRVGQAYTF
>-|TRBV5-1
CASSLDGTGINSPLHF
>-|TRBV5-5
CASSLWGESPEAFF
>once|TRBV11-2
CASRATEGLNEQFF
>-|TRBV7-2
CASSLDRTYEQYF
>once|TRBV6-5
CATQISGINTGELFF
>-|TRBV19
CASSPGSGGTEAFF
>-|TRBV3-1/TRBV3-2
CASSHQGQWNTEAFF
>-|TRBV30
CAWSGSGDQPQHF
>-|TRBV10-1
CASSESFRESLQETQYF
>-|TRBV5-6
CASSLGIIANEKLFF
>-|TRBV18
CASSPKEQGARGTEAFF
>once|TRBV30
CAWSVYGDTQYF
>-|TRBV7-3
CASSSTGTKETQYF
>-|TRBV27
CASRSPGFTDTQYF
>-|TRBV4-3
CASSQGTGGANYGYTF
>-|TRBV5-4
CASSPGQSLNGYTF
>-|TRBV30
CAWNAGDYADTQYF
>once|TRBV2
CASSEDWTSGRHEQFF
>-|TRBV30
CAWSVGLAGNNEQFF
>-|TRBV5-4
CASTPGQTNTGELFF
>-|TRBV9
CASSGQGLGNSPLHF
>-|TRBV30
CAWSEGGQSNQPQHF
>once|TRBV11-2
CASSLVSPPGAFF
>-|TRBV7-2
CASSPGGF
>-|TRBV27
CASSLSGDRGHSPLHF
>-|TRBV4-3
CASSQGGRSYEQYF
>once|TRBV18
CASSAGQSNEKLFF
>-|TRBV30
CAWSAHTGNTIYF
>-|TRBV4-3
CASSQDPRQGARYGYTF
>-|TRBV5-5
CASRDNRGSTDTQYF
>-|TRBV19
CASRTGNQPQHF
>-|TRBV3-1/TRBV3-2
CASSQEQGGSEQFF
>-|TRBV4-1
CASSQDSTREGRGTGELFF
>-|TRBV12-5
CASGLPTLGGAYNEQFF
>-|TRBV6-6
CASGWTGAIEQYF
>-|TRBV7-9
CASSPSGVAGTDTQYF
>-|TRBV13
CASSVDRVNYGYTF
>-|TRBV12-5
CASGNPGQTNSPLHF
>-|TRBV2
CASGPTGVNTEAFF
>-|TRBV7-9
CASSRQLMGSYEQYF
>-|TRBV6-5
CASKAGGRNTGELFF
>-|TRBV7-9
CASSTTSTGELFF
>-|TRBV4-2
CASSHPGQFEKLFF
>-|TRBV11-2
CASSSSKGAVAEAFF
>-|TRBV5-4
CASHRDYTLSTGELFF
>-|TRBV2
CASRYRTVDQPQHF
>-|TRBV6-1
CASRLIQGAGETQYF
>-|TRBV5-6
CASSEDRAVPEAFF
>-|TRBV9
CASSLQGWNEQFF
>-|TRBV27
CASSTGLARTQYF
>-|TRBV7-8
CASSLEDRGRYTF
>-|TRBV2
CASSGGPGSPLHF
>-|TRBV5-5
CASSQDSYSNQPQHF
>-|TRBV5-1
CASRWGEGPYEQYF
>-|TRBV19
CASTRGGGNSPLHF
>few|TRBV2
CASRRTRQGEPYGYTF
>-|TRBV5-1
CASSLAGQGLTEAFF
>-|TRBV19
CASSTTGAGETQYF